The 8 T cell receptor beta chains listed next were all sequenced from one sample in a study of shared clonotypes between healthy human individuals. CD45RO-negative, CCR7-positively selected cells formed the naive CD8 fraction, excluding terminally differentiated effector memory CD45RA+ cells. The data were produced by immunoSEQ multiplex PCR, yet TCRdb's version contains in-frame clones alone and is incomplete. Of hundreds of thousands of clones listed, 95% to 96% were seen once; the top ten hold roughly 0.1%. Sequencing was performed on naive CD8+ T cells sorted from blood. Receptors were obtained from a woman younger than 45 in good health.

This rearrangement joins TRBV28 to TRBJ2-7; 11 bases line up with TRBD2. Germline lookup yields CDR1 MDHEN and CDR2 SYDVKM. The CDR3 sequence is 17 residues long. The J segment lost 2 bases and the V segment lost 5 bases, leaving 11 bases of the junction unmatched. This CDR3 reads CASSEGLAGTRTYEQYF. CDR3 coding DNA: TGTGCCAGCAGTGAAGGACTAGCGGGCACCCGAACCTACGAGCAGTACTTC.

CDR3 region: CASGAGGPRGELFF. In DNA, the CDR3 is TGTGCCAGCGGGGCGGGAGGGCCGAGGGGGGAGCTGTTTTTT. The chain has TRBV9 and TRBJ2-2, with 9 bases lining up with TRBD2. The length of the CDR3 is 14 residues. The junction had 9 bases not matched to a gene; V was cut back by 7 bases and J by 8 bases. Germline V gives CDR1 SGDLS, CDR2 YYNGEE. Filled out from reference TRBV9 and TRBJ2-2, the complete variable domain reads DSGVTQTPKHLITATGQRVTLRCSPRSGDLSVYWYQQSLDQGLQFLIQYYNGEERAKGNILERFSAQQFPDLHSELNLSSLELGDSALYFCASGAGGPRGELFFGEGSRLTVL.

The V call is TRBV28, the J call TRBJ1-1, with a tentative D call TRBD1 (5 bases). The CDR3 loop spans 13 amino acids. Germline CDR1 reads MDHEN; CDR2 reads SYDVKM. Trimming removed 5 bases at V and 1 base at J, with 8 bases between. The CDR3 bases are TGTGCCAGCAGTGTACAGGCGAACACTGAAGCTTTCTTT. This sequence encodes CASSVQANTEAFF.

J is TRBJ2-7 and V is TRBV27; D assignment may be TRBD1 or TRBD2 (5 bases each). CDR1 MNHEY and CDR2 SMNVEV come from the germline V gene (reference sequence). Trimming left V 0 bases short and J 3 bases short, with 15 bases between. The CDR3 totals 16 residues. CDR3 loop: CASSLSWHRDGYEQYF. The CDR3 DNA reads as TGTGCCAGCAGTTTATCCTGGCACCGGGACGGCTACGAGCAGTACTTC.

This chain uses TRBV27 with TRBJ2-7; D is tentatively TRBD1 or TRBD2 (7 bases each). Germline assignment: CDR1 MNHEY and CDR2 SMNVEV (reference sequence). The V and J ends lost 2 bases and 2 bases respectively, with 13 bases between them. The CDR3 sequence is 15 residues long. The CDR3 coding sequence is TGTGCCAGCAGTTTAGCCCAGGGGGGGACCTACGAGCAGTACTTC. This codes for CASSLAQGGTYEQYF.

Only a few counts were recorded for this clone. The V and J genes are TRBV5-1 and TRBJ1-1; 9 positions agree with TRBD1. CDR3 length equals 16 residues. Germline values: CDR1 SGHRS, CDR2 YFSETQ. The trim removed 4 bases at V and 0 bases at J, leaving 7 bases unmatched. CDR3 coding DNA: TGCGCCAGCAGCCCGGGGACAGGGCCCATGAACACTGAAGCTTTCTTT. It specifies CASSPGTGPMNTEAFF.

This clone was seen only a few times. This same CDR3 is encoded by further DNA sequences in the sample. The rearrangement uses TRBV27 and TRBJ2-7, with 8 nucleotides matching TRBD1. CDR3 length equals 13 residues. Germline V lookup: CDR1 MNHEY, CDR2 SMNVEV (reference sequence). V lost 4 bases to trimming and J lost 3 bases; unmatched junction nucleotides: 2. CDR3 sequence reads: CASSSGQGYEQYF. CDR3 coding DNA: TGTGCCAGCAGTTCCGGACAGGGCTACGAGCAGTACTTC.

This clone appeared a single time. In nucleotides, the CDR3 is TGTGCCAGCAGTCAGGGACACACTGGAAACACCATATATTTT. This gives the protein CASSQGHTGNTIYF. This chain connects TRBV7-8 to TRBJ1-3; D may be TRBD1 (6 bases). This CDR3 contains 14 residues. Per the germline V gene, CDR1 is SGHVS and CDR2 is FQNEAQ. V lost 6 bases and J lost 2, with 11 bases in between.